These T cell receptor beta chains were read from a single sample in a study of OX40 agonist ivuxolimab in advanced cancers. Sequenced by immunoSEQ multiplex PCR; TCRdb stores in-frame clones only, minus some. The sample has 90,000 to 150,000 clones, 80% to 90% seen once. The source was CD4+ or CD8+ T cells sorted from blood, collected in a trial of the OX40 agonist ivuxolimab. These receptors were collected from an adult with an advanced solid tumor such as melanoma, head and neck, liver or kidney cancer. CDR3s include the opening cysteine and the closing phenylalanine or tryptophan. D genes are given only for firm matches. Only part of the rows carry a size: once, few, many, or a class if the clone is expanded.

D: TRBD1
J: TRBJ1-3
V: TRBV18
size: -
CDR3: CASSLGQLSGNTIYF
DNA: TGTGCCAGCTCCTTGGGACAGCTCTCTGGAAACACCATATATTTT

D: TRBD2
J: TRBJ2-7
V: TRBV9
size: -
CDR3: CASSVGRGEVYEQYF
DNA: TGTGCCAGCAGCGTAGGCCGGGGGGAGGTTTACGAGCAGTACTTC

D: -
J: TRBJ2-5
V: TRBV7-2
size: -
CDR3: CASSLFGDQETQYF
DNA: TGTGCCAGCAGCTTGTTCGGGGACCAAGAGACCCAGTACTTC

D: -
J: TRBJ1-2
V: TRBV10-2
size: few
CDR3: CASSDPQGGYTF
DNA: TGCGCCAGCAGTGACCCTCAAGGAGGCTACACCTTC

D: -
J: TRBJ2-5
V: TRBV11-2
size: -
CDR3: CASRSEGETQYF
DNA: TGTGCCAGCAGGTCCGAGGGAGAGACCCAGTACTTC

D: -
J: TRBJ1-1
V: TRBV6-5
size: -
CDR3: CASSYSTGATSQAFF
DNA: TGTGCCAGCAGTTACTCGACGGGGGCGACGTCCCAAGCTTTCTTT

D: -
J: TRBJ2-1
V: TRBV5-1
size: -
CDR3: CASSLQGASGNEQFF
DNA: TGCGCCAGCAGCTTACAGGGCGCCTCAGGGAATGAGCAGTTCTTC

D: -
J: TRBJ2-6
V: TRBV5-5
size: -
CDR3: CASSHEIGAGANVLTF
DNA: TGTGCCAGCAGCCACGAAATCGGAGCTGGGGCCAACGTCCTGACTTTC

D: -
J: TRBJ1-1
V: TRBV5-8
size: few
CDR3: CASSLVSNTEAFF
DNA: TGTGCCAGCAGCTTGGTTTCGAACACTGAAGCTTTCTTT

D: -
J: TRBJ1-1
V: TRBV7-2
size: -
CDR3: CASSLTDLRAFF
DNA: TGTGCCAGCAGCTTAACAGATTTACGGGCTTTCTTT

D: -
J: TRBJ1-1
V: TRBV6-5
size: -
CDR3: CASSYRDPNTEAFF
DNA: TGTGCCAGCAGTTACCGGGACCCAAACACTGAAGCTTTCTTT

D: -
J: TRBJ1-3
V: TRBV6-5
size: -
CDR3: CASSQMRGNTIYF
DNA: TGTGCCAGCAGCCAGATGCGAGGAAACACCATATATTTT

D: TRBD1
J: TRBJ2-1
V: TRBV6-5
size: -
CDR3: CASTPGTGYNEQFF
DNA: TGTGCCAGCACCCCCGGGACAGGTTACAATGAGCAGTTCTTC

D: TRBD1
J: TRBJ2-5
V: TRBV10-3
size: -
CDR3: CAINRGEGETQYF
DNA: TGTGCCATCAACAGGGGTGAGGGAGAGACCCAGTACTTC

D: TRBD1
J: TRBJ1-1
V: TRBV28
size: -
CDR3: CASSLGVGQGKAFF
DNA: TGTGCCAGCAGTTTAGGGGTGGGACAGGGGAAAGCTTTCTTT

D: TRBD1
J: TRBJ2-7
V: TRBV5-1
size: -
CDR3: CASSSRDRSYEQYF
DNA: TGCGCCAGCAGCTCCCGGGACAGGTCCTACGAGCAGTACTTC

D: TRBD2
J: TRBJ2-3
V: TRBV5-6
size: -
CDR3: CASSDGLAFDTDTQYF
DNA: TGTGCCAGCAGCGACGGACTAGCGTTCGATACAGATACGCAGTATTTT

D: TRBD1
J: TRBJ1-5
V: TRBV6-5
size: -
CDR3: CASRETGRGQPQHF
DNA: TGTGCCAGCAGAGAGACAGGGCGAGGTCAGCCCCAGCATTTT

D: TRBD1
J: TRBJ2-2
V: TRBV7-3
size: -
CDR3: CASSPQGFDTGELFF
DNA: TGTGCCAGCAGCCCACAGGGGTTCGACACCGGGGAGCTGTTTTTT

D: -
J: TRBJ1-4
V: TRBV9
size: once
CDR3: CASSVGPQGGDEKLFF
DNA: TGTGCCAGCAGCGTCGGCCCCCAGGGAGGGGATGAAAAACTGTTTTTT

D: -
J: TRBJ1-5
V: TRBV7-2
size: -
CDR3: CASSQPPSAQHF
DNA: TGTGCCAGCAGCCAGCCCCCCTCGGCCCAGCATTTT

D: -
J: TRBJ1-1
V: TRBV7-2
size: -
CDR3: CASSLHIRGANTEAFF
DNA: TGTGCCAGCAGCTTACATATCAGGGGAGCGAACACTGAAGCTTTCTTT

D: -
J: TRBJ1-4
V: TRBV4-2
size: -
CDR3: CASSQGARGTNEKLFF
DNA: TGTGCCAGCAGCCAAGGGGCCAGGGGTACTAATGAAAAACTGTTTTTT

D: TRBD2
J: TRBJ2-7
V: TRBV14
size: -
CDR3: CASSLSGVGEQYF
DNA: TGTGCCAGCAGCCTTAGCGGGGTTGGCGAGCAGTACTTC

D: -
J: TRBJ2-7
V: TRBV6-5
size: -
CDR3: CASSQGRVYEQYF
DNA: TGTGCCAGCAGTCAGGGACGTGTTTACGAGCAGTACTTC

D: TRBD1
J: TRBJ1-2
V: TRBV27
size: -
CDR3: CASSPATADRLGGYTF
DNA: TGTGCCAGCAGTCCCGCGACCGCGGACAGGCTGGGGGGCTACACCTTC

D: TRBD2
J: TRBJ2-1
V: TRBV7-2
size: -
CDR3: CASSPSASGGIREQFF
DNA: TGTGCCAGCAGCCCCAGTGCTAGCGGGGGGATAAGGGAGCAGTTCTTC

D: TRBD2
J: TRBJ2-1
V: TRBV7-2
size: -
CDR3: CASSPSRGGVGEQFF
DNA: TGTGCCAGCAGCCCGTCGCGGGGGGGCGTCGGTGAGCAGTTCTTC

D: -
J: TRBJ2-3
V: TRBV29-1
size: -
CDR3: CSTYRSSTDTQYF
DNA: TGCAGCACATACAGATCTAGCACAGATACGCAGTATTTT

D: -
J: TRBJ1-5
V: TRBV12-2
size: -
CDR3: CASRLRERQGARGNQPQHF
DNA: TGTGCAAGTCGCTTAAGGGAGCGGCAGGGGGCGAGGGGCAATCAGCCCCAGCATTTT

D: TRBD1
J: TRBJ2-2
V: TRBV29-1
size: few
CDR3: CSVGQGAGELFF
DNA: TGCAGCGTTGGACAGGGGGCCGGGGAGCTGTTTTTT

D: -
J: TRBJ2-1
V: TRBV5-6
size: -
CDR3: CASSSYDRNYNEQFF
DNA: TGTGCCAGCAGCTCCTACGACAGAAACTACAATGAGCAGTTCTTC

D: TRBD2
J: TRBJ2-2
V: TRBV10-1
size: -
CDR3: CASSSPAGGRTGELFF
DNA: TGCGCCAGCAGTTCGCCAGCGGGGGGTCGGACCGGGGAGCTGTTTTTT

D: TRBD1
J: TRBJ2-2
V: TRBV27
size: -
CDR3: CASKPGQGAGTGELFF
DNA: TGTGCCAGCAAACCCGGACAGGGGGCGGGCACCGGGGAGCTGTTTTTT

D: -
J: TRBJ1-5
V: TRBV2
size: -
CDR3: CASSPGPPRQPQHF
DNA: TGTGCCAGCAGTCCGGGCCCCCCCAGGCAGCCCCAGCATTTT

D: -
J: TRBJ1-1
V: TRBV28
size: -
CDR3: CASSLPQGMNTEAFF
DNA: TGTGCCAGCAGTTTACCGCAGGGTATGAACACTGAAGCTTTCTTT

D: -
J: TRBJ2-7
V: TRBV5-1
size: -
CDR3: CASSLSGGPYEQYF
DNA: TGCGCCAGCAGCTTATCGGGGGGCCCCTACGAGCAGTACTTC

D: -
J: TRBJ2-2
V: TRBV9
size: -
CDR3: CASKTDAGELFF
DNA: TGTGCCAGCAAGACTGATGCCGGGGAGCTGTTTTTT

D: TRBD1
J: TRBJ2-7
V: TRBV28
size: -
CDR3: CASSQTGYGREQYF
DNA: TGTGCCAGCAGTCAGACAGGGTATGGGCGGGAGCAGTACTTC

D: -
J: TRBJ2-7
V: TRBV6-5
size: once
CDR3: CASSYSFGYEQYF
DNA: TGTGCCAGCAGTTACTCGTTCGGCTACGAGCAGTACTTC

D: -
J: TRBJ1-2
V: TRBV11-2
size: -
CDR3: CASSLDRPDRTALYGYTF
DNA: TGTGCCAGCAGCTTAGATCGTCCTGATAGGACAGCCCTCTATGGCTACACCTTC

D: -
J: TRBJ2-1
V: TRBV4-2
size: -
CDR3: CASSQPWGDNEQFF
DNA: TGTGCCAGCAGCCAGCCTTGGGGGGACAATGAGCAGTTCTTC

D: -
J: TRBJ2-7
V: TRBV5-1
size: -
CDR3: CASSLEVYVESYEQYF
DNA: TGCGCCAGCAGCTTGGAAGTCTATGTCGAATCCTACGAGCAGTACTTC

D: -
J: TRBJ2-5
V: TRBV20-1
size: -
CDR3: CSARPQETQYF
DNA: TGCAGTGCTAGGCCACAAGAGACCCAGTACTTC